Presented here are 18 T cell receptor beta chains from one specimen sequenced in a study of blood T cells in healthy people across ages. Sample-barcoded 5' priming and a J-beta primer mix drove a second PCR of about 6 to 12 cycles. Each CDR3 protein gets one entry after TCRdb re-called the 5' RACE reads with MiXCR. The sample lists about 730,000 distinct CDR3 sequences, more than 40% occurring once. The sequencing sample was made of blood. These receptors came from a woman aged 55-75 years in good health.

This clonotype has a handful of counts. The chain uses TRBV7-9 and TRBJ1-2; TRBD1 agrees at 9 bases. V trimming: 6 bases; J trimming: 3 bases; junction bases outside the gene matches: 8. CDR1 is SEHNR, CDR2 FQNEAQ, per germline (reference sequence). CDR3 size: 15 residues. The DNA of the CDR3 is TGTGCCAGCAGATCTGGACAGGGGACCCACTATGGCTACACCTTC. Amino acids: CASRSGQGTHYGYTF.

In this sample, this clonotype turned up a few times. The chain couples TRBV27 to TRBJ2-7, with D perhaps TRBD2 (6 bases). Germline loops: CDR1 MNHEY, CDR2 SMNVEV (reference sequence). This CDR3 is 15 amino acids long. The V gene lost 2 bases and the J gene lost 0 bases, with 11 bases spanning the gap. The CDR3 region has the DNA TGTGCCAGCAGTTTAGGAGGGTCCCTCTCCTACGAGCAGTACTTC. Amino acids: CASSLGGSLSYEQYF.

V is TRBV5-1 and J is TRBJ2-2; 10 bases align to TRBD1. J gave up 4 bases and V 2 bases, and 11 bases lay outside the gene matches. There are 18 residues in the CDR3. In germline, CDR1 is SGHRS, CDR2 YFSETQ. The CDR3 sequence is CASSFVARDRGFTGELFF. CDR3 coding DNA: TGCGCCAGCAGCTTTGTCGCCAGGGACAGGGGATTCACCGGGGAGCTGTTTTTT. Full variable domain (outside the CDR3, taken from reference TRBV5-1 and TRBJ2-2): KAGVTQTPRYLIKTRGQQVTLSCSPISGHRSVSWYQQTPGQGLQFLFEYFSETQRNKGNFPGRFSGRQFSNSRSEMNVSTLELGDSALYLCASSFVARDRGFTGELFFGEGSRLTVL.

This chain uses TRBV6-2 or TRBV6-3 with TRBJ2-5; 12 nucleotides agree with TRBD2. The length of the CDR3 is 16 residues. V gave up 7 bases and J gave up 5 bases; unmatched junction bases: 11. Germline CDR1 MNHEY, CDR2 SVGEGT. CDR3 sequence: CASTGRLAGVLETQYF. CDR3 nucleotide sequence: TGTGCCAGCACCGGGCGACTAGCGGGAGTTTTGGAGACCCAGTACTTC.

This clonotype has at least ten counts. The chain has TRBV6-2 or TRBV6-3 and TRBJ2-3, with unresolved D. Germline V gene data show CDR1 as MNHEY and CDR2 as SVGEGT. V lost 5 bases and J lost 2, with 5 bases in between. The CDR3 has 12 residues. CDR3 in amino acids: CASSDTTDTQYF. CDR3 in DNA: TGTGCCAGCAGTGACACCACAGATACGCAGTATTTT.

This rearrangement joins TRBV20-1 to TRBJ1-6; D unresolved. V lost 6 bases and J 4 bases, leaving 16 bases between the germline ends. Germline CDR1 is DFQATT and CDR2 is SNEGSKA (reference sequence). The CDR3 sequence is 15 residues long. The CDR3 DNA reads TGCAGTGCCCCAGAAGTCGGGATGTATAATTCACCCCTCCACTTT. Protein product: CSAPEVGMYNSPLHF.

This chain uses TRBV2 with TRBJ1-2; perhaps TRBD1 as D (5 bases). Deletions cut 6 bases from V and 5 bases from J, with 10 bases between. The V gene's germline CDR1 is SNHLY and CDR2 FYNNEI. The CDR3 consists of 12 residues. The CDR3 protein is CASRGGLYGYTF. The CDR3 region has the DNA TGTGCCAGCAGGGGGGGGTTGTATGGCTACACCTTC. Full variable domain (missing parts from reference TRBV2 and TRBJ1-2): EPEVTQTPSHQVTQMGQEVILRCVPISNHLYFYWYRQILGQKVEFLVSFYNNEISEKSEIFDDQFSVERPDGSNFTLKIRSTKLEDSAMYFCASRGGLYGYTFGSGTRLTVV.

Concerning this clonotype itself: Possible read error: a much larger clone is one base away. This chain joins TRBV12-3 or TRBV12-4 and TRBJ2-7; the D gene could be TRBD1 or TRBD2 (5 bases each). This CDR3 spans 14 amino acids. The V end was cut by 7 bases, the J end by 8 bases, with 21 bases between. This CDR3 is CASNLGTYLYKQYF. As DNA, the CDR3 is TGTGCCAGCAACCTCGGGACGTACCTTTACAAGCAGTACTTC.

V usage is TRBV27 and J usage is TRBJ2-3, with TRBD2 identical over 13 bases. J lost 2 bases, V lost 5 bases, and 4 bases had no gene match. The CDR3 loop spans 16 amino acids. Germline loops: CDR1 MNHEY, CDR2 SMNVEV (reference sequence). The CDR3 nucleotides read TGTGCCAGCAGTCTGGGACTAGCGGGGATCACAGATACGCAGTATTTT. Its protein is CASSLGLAGITDTQYF.

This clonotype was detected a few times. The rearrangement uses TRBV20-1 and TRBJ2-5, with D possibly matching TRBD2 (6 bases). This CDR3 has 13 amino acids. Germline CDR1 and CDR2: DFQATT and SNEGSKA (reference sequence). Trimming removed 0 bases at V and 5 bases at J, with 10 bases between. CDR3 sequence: CSARDIGRETQYF. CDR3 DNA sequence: TGCAGTGCTAGAGATATAGGGAGGGAGACCCAGTACTTC.

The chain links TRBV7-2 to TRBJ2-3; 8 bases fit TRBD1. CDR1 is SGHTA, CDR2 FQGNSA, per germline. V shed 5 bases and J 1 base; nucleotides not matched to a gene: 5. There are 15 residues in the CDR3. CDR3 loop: CASSQPTGGTDTQYF. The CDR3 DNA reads TGTGCCAGCAGCCAACCGACAGGGGGCACAGATACGCAGTATTTT.

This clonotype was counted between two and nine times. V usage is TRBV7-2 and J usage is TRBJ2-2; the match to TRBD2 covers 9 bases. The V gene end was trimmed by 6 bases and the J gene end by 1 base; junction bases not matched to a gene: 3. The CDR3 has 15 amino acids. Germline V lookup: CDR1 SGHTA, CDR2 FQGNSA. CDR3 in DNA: TGTGCCAGCAGAGGGACTAGCCAGAACACCGGGGAGCTGTTTTTT. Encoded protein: CASRGTSQNTGELFF.

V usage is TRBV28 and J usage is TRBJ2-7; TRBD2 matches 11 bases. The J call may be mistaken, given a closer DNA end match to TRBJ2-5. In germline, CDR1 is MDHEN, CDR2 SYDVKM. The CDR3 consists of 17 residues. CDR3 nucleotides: TGTGCCAGCCCCCCCCTAGGAGTAGCGGGAGGGTGGGAGACCCAGTACTTC. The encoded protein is CASPPLGVAGGWETQYF.

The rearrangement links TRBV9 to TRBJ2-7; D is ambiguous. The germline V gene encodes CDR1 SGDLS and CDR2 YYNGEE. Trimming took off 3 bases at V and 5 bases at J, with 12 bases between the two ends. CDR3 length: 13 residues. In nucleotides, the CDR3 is TGTGCCAGCAGCGCTTCACTCGCCCACGAGCAGTACTTC. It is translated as CASSASLAHEQYF.

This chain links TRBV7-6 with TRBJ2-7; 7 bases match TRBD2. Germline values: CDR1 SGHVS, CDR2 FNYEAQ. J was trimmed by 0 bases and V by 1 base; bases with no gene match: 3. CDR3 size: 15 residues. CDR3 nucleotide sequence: TGTGCCAGCAGCTTAGGGGGAGGGGACTCCTACGAGCAGTACTTC. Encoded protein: CASSLGGGDSYEQYF.

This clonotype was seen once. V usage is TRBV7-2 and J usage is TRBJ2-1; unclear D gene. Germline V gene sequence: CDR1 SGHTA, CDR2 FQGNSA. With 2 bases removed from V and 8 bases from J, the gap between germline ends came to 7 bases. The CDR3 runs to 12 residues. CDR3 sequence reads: CASSLRVDEQFF. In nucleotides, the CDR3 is TGTGCCAGCAGCTTACGGGTCGATGAGCAGTTCTTC.

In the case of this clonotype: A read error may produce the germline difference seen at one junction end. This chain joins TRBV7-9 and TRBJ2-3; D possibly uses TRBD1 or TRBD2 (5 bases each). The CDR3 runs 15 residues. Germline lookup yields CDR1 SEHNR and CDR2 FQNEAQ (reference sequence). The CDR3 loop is CAGSLAQGGTDTQYF. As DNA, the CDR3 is TGTGCCGGCAGCTTAGCGCAGGGTGGCACAGATACGCAGTATTTT.

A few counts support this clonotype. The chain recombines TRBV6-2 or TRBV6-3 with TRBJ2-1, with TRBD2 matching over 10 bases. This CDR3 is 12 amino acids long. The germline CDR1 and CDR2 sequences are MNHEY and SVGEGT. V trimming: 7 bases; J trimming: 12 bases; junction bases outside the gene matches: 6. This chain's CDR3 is CASTRTSGSQFF. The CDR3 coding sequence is TGTGCCAGCACACGGACTAGCGGATCGCAGTTCTTC.